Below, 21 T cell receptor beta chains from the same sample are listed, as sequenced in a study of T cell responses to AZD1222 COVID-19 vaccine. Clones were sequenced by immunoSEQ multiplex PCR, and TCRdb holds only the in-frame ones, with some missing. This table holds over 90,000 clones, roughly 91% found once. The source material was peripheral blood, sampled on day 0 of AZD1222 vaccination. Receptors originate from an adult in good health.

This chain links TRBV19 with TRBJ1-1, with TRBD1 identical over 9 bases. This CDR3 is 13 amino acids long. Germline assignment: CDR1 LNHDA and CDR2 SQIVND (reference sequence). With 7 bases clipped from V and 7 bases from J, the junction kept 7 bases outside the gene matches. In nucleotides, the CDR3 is TGTGCCAGTATCGACAGGGGGATTAGTGAAGCTTTCTTT. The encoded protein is CASIDRGISEAFF.

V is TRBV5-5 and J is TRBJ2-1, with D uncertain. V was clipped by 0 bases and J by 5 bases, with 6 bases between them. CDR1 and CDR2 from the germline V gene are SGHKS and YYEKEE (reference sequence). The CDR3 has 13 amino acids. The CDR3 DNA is TGTGCCAGCAGCTTGGGTTGGAACAATGAGCAGTTCTTC. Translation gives CASSLGWNNEQFF. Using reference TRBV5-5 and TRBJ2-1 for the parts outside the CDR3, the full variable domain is DAGVTQSPTHLIKTRGQQVTLRCSPISGHKSVSWYQQVLGQGPQFIFQYYEKEERGRGNFPDRFSARQFPNYSSELNVNALLLGDSALYLCASSLGWNNEQFFGPGTRLTVL.

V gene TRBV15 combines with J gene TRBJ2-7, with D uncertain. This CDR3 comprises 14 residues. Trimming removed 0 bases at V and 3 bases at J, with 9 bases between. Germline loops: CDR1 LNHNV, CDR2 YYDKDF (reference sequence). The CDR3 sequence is CATSRERQSYEQYF. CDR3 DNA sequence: TGTGCCACCAGCAGAGAAAGGCAGAGCTACGAGCAGTACTTC.

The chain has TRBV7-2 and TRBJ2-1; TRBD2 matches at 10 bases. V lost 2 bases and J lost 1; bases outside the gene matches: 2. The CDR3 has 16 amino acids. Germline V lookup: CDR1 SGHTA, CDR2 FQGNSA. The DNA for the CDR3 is TGTGCCAGCAGCTTACTAGCGGGAGTTTCCTACAATGAGCAGTTCTTC. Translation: CASSLLAGVSYNEQFF. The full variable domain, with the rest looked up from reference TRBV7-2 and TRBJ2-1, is GAGVSQSPSNKVTEKGKDVELRCDPISGHTALYWYRQSLGQGLEFLIYFQGNSAPDKSGLPSDRFSAERTGGSVSTLTIQRTQQEDSAVYLCASSLLAGVSYNEQFFGPGTRLTVL.

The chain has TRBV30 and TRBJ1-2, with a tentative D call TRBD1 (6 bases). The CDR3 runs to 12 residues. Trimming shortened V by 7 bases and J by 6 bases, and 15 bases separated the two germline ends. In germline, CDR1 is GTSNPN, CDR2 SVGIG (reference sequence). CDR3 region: CASRRGFDGYTF. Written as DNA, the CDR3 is TGTGCCTCCAGAAGGGGGTTCGATGGCTACACCTTC. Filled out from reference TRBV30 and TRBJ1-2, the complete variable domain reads SQTIHQWPATLVQPVGSPLSLECTVEGTSNPNLYWYRQAAGRGLQLLFYSVGIGQISSEVPQNLSASRPQDRQFILSSKKLLLSDSGFYLCASRRGFDGYTFGSGTRLTVV.

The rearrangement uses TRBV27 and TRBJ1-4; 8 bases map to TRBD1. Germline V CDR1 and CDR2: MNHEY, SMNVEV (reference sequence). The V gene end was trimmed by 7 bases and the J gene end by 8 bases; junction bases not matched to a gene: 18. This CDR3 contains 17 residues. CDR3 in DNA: TGTGCCAGCACCCCCGGCAGGGGGCGGGTAGACGGAGAAAAACTGTTTTTT. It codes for CASTPGRGRVDGEKLFF.

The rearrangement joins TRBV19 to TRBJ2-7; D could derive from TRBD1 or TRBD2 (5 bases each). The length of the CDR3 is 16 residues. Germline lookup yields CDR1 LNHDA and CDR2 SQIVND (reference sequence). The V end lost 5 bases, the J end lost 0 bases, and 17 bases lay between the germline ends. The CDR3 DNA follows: TGTGCCAGTAGTCAACGAGGGACCCTCAGCTCCTACGAGCAGTACTTC. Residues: CASSQRGTLSSYEQYF.

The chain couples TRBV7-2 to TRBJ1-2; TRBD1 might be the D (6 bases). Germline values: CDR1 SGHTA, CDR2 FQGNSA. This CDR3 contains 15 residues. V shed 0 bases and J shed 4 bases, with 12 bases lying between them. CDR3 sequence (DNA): TGTGCCAGCAGCTTAGCAGACACAGGGTTCTATGGCTACACCTTC. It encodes CASSLADTGFYGYTF. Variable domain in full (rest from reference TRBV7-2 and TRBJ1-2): GAGVSQSPSNKVTEKGKDVELRCDPISGHTALYWYRQSLGQGLEFLIYFQGNSAPDKSGLPSDRFSAERTGGSVSTLTIQRTQQEDSAVYLCASSLADTGFYGYTFGSGTRLTVV.

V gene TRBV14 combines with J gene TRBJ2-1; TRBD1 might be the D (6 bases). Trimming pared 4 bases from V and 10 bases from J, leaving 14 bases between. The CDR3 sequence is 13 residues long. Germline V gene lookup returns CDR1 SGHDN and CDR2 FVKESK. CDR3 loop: CASSRGPRGEQFF. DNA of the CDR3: TGTGCCAGCAGCCGGGGACCGAGGGGGGAGCAGTTCTTC.

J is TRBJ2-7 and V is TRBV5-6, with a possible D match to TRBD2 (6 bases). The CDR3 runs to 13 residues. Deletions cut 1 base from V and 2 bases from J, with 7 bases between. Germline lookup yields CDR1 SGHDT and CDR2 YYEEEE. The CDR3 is CASSLTGAYEQYF. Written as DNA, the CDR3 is TGTGCCAGCAGCTTGACGGGGGCCTACGAGCAGTACTTC.

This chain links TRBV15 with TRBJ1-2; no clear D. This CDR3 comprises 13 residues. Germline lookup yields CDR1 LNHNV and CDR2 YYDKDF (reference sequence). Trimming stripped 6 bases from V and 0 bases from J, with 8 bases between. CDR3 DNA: TGTGCCACCAGGAAGACTGCTAACTATGGCTACACCTTC. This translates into CATRKTANYGYTF.

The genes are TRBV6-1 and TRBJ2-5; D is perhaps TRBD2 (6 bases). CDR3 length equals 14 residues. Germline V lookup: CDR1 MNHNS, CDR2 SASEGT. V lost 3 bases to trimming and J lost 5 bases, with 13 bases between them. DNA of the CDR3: TGTGCCAGCAGTGAGGGGGGACCAGGGGAGACCCAGTACTTC. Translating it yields CASSEGGPGETQYF.

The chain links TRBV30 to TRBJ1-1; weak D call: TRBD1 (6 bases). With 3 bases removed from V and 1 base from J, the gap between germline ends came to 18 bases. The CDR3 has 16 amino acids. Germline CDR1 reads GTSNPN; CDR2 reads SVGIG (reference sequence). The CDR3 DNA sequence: TGTGCCTGGAGCGCCGCGGGGGGCCACAGGAACACTGAAGCTTTCTTT. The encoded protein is CAWSAAGGHRNTEAFF.

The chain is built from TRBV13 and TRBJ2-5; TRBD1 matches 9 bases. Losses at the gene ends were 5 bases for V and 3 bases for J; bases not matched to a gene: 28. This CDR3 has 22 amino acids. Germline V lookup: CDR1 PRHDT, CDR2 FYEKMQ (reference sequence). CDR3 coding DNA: TGTGCCAGCAGCCAATACCCACAGGGGGCAACTCGAACCCTCATTGGGAAAGAGACCCAGTACTTC. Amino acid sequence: CASSQYPQGATRTLIGKETQYF.

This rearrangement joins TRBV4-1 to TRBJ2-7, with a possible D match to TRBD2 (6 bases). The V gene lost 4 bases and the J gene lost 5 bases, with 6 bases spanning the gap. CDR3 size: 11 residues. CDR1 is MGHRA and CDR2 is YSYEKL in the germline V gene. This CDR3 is CASSPGDEQYF. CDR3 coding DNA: TGCGCCAGCAGCCCGGGGGACGAGCAGTACTTC.

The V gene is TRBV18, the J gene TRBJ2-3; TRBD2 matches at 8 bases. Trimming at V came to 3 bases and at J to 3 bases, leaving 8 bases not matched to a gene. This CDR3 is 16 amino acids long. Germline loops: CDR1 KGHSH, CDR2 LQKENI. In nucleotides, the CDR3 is TGTGCCAGCTCACCCTTTTACGGGGGGGCGACAGATACGCAGTATTTT. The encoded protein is CASSPFYGGATDTQYF. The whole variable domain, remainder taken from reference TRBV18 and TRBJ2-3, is NAGVMQNPRHLVRRRGQEARLRCSPMKGHSHVYWYRQLPEEGLKFMVYLQKENIIDESGMPKERFSAEFPKEGPSILRIQQVVRGDSAAYFCASSPFYGGATDTQYFGPGTRLTVL.

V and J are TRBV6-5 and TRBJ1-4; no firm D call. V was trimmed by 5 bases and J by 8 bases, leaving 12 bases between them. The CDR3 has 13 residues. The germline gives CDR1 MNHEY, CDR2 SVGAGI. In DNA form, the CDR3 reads TGTGCCAGCAGTACCCCCCGGGAGGAAAAACTGTTTTTT. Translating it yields CASSTPREEKLFF.

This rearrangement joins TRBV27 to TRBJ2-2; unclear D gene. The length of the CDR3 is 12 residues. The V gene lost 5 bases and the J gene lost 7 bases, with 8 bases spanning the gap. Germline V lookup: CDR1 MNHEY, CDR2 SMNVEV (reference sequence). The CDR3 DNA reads TGTGCCAGCAGTCTCCTGGGCGGGGAGCTGTTTTTT. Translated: CASSLLGGELFF.

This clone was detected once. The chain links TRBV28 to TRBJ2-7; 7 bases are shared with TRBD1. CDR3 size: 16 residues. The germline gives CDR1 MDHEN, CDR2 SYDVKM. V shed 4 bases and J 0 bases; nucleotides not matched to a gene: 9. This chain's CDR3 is CASSSTGSVSSYEQYF. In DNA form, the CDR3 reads TGTGCCAGCAGTTCGACAGGGTCGGTATCCTCCTACGAGCAGTACTTC.

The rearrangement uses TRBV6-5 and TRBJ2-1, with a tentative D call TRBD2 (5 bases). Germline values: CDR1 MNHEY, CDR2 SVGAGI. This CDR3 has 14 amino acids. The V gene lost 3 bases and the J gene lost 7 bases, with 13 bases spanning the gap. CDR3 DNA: TGTGCCAGCAGTTATAGAGGGCCCCCTAATGAGCAGTTCTTC. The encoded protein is CASSYRGPPNEQFF.

The CDR3 loop is CASSTLTSSNTGELFF. Here the CDR3 DNA reads TGTGCCAGCTCAACCCTGACTAGTTCAAACACCGGGGAGCTGTTTTTT. The chain recombines TRBV18 with TRBJ2-2; tentative D call: TRBD2 (6 bases). Germline lookup yields CDR1 KGHSH and CDR2 LQKENI. Trimming cost V 5 bases and J 2 bases, with 15 bases left between them. This CDR3 is 16 amino acids long. Looking up the rest from reference TRBV18 and TRBJ2-2 gives the full variable domain: NAGVMQNPRHLVRRRGQEARLRCSPMKGHSHVYWYRQLPEEGLKFMVYLQKENIIDESGMPKERFSAEFPKEGPSILRIQQVVRGDSAAYFCASSTLTSSNTGELFFGEGSRLTVL.